One TCR beta chain is described in this entry. What this receptor recognizes is not known. Base qualities were left out, and no much larger clone turns up one base away. At one collaborating source in Seattle, patients were enrolled during active infection and were followed longitudinally through the course of disease. The collaborating institutions used their own protocols to collect whole blood in K2EDTA tubes. For TCRbeta analysis, collaborators shipped samples as frozen whole blood, isolated PBMCs, or DNA extracted from either of those sample types. This entry is derived from a study of blood T cell repertoires in COVID-19 (dated by TCRdb to 2018 to 2020). Concerning the study at large: Samples from collaborators originated in the United States, Italy and Spain and spanned both the acute and convalescent phases of COVID-19. Subjects who had been exposed to COVID-19, were actively infected with it, or had recovered from it provided the deeply sampled blood TCRbeta repertoires that made up the dataset. HLA class I and class II types, where available, came from metadata supplied by the sample provider rather than from assay-based typing. The prospective study material was composed of cDNA or gDNA derived from T cells, B-cell-depleted T cells, or PBMCs. The samples were drawn from the first 160 participants of the ongoing ImmuneRACE study and from 950 to 1,500 subjects provided by 6 global collaborators. The sample metadata nearly always contained a de-identified subject ID, COVID-19 status, age in years and sex. The repertoires were made available in a free public database intended to serve as a resource for research on the immune response to SARS-CoV-2.

TCRbeta CDR3 regions were amplified from genomic DNA by means of the immunoSEQ Assay, a bias-controlled multiplex PCR. On the study's bioinformatics: The number of nucleated cells in each sample was estimated from the amplification of reference gene primers within the assay. To quantify the absolute abundance of each unique TCRbeta CDR3 rearrangement, sequence reads were collapsed and filtered. Productive Simpson clonality was computed per sample as the square root of Simpson's diversity index over productive rearrangements. Here the immuneACCESS table is served through TCRdb, limited to in-frame sequences with V and J called. Missing clones are a known gap in these copies; in checked studies unresolved V genes cover under half, and the rest lacks a known reason. That table furnishes V, J and clone size, whereas the DNA furnished D and trimming. The sample table lists fewer than 350,000 clones, about nine tenths of them with a count of one. Approximately 1.8% of the sample is taken by the ten largest.

From a lookup of the germline V gene, CDR1 and CDR2 are ENHRY and SYGVKD. V is clipped by 2 bases and J by 4 bases, and the sequence between their germline boundaries is 14 bases long. The CDR3, from cysteine to phenylalanine, totals 15 residues. The kept DNA is CDR3 alone, 45 bases in frame from the first base. The study at large found these results: Clinical and demographic metadata were provided uncurated, with the amount varying by source and participant.

What was sequenced was peripheral blood. Recombination connected TRBV10-3 to TRBJ1-1, with a tentative D gene TRBD1 over 5 matching bases. The source is a woman aged 25 to 39 with COVID-19, enrolled during active disease. The CDR3 region reads CAISEPLRGSTEAFF. The sequenced DNA is TGTGCCATCAGTGAGCCCCTCCGGGGGAGCACTGAAGCTTTCTTT.